These 13 T cell receptor beta chains were sequenced from one sample in a study of beta chain features in type 1 diabetes. cDNA synthesis used the whole RNA isolate, giving expressed TCRB sequences. Method: immunoSEQ multiplex PCR; TCRdb's copy keeps in-frame clones and lacks some. The sample shows around 330,000 clones, roughly 11% of them seen only once. Sequencing was carried out using naive CD4+ T cells from blood. Receptors were obtained from a woman in her thirties in good health.

The rearrangement joins TRBV9 to TRBJ1-4; D is unresolved. The CDR3 extends over 15 amino acids. Germline lookup yields CDR1 SGDLS and CDR2 YYNGEE. The V end was cut by 0 bases, the J end by 7 bases, with 13 bases between. This chain's CDR3 is CASSVDVGESEKLFF. The DNA of the CDR3 is TGTGCCAGCAGCGTAGATGTGGGAGAGAGTGAAAAACTGTTTTTT.

The chain couples TRBV7-3 to TRBJ2-3, with D unresolved. V lost 3 bases, J lost 0 bases, and 7 bases lay in between. The CDR3 has 14 residues. From germline, CDR1 is SGHTA and CDR2 FQGTGA. CDR3 region: CASSFGPSTDTQYF. Written as DNA, the CDR3 is TGTGCCAGCAGCTTTGGGCCGAGCACAGATACGCAGTATTTT. Complete variable domain (other parts from reference TRBV7-3 and TRBJ2-3): GAGVSQTPSNKVTEKGKYVELRCDPISGHTALYWYRQSLGQGPEFLIYFQGTGAADDSGLPNDRFFAVRPEGSVSTLKIQRTERGDSAVYLCASSFGPSTDTQYFGPGTRLTVL.

V is TRBV29-1 and J is TRBJ1-2; 11 positions agree with TRBD1. CDR3 length equals 14 residues. V dropped 6 bases and J dropped 4; count of bases not matched to a gene: 7. The V gene's germline CDR1 is SQVTM and CDR2 ANQGSEA. DNA for the CDR3: TGCAGCGTCGTCCGGACAGGGGGCTCCTATGGCTACACCTTC. Protein product: CSVVRTGGSYGYTF. Full variable domain (rest looked up from reference TRBV29-1 and TRBJ1-2): SAVISQKPSRDICQRGTSLTIQCQVDSQVTMMFWYRQQPGQSLTLIATANQGSEATYESGFVIDKFPISRPNLTFSTLTVSNMSPEDSSIYLCSVVRTGGSYGYTFGSGTRLTVV.

The V call is TRBV4-3, the J call TRBJ2-3; D may be TRBD1 (5 bases). Germline V gene lookup returns CDR1 LGHNA and CDR2 YSLEER. CDR3 size: 16 residues. Trimming cost V 1 base and J 4 bases, with 15 bases left between them. CDR3 bases: TGCGCCAGCAGCCAAGGTTCAGGGAACTCCCCAGATACGCAGTATTTT. Encoded protein: CASSQGSGNSPDTQYF.

DNA for the CDR3: TGTGCCAGCAGTTACAGGAGGGTAACAGATACGCAGTATTTT. Residues: CASSYRRVTDTQYF. The chain recombines TRBV27 with TRBJ2-3, with a tentative D call TRBD2 (6 bases). The CDR3 has 14 amino acids. Germline values: CDR1 MNHEY, CDR2 SMNVEV (reference sequence). The germline V and J ends were trimmed by 4 bases and 3 bases, with 11 bases remaining between them.

V gene TRBV27 combines with J gene TRBJ2-7; 8 nucleotides match TRBD2. CDR3 length equals 15 residues. V lost 5 bases, J lost 2 bases, and 8 bases stayed unmatched. CDR1 and CDR2 from the germline V gene are MNHEY and SMNVEV (reference sequence). CDR3 DNA sequence: TGTGCCAGCAGTCCCTCCCAGCGGGGGCCCTACGAGCAGTACTTC. Amino acids: CASSPSQRGPYEQYF.

This clone was seen a handful of times. J is TRBJ2-7 and V is TRBV10-3; D unresolved. Trimming left V 10 bases short and J 2 bases short, with 15 bases between. CDR1 is ENHRY, CDR2 SYGVKD, per germline. The length of the CDR3 is 13 residues. The CDR3 coding sequence is TGTGCCACCTTGCCGGGTGCAGCCTACGAGCAGTACTTC. Residues: CATLPGAAYEQYF.

V and J are TRBV11-3 and TRBJ2-7; D perhaps matches TRBD2 (6 bases). Trimming stripped 1 base from V and 3 bases from J, with 13 bases between. Germline lookup yields CDR1 SGHNT and CDR2 YENEEA. The CDR3 contains 15 residues. CDR3 DNA sequence: TGTGCCAGCAGCTTAGGCAGACTAGGACACTACGAGCAGTACTTC. Translating it yields CASSLGRLGHYEQYF.

Worth noting for this clone: One end of the junction is discordant with germline, which a read error may explain. The gene calls are TRBV30 and TRBJ1-2, with 7 nucleotides matching TRBD1. CDR3 length equals 12 residues. Per the germline V gene, CDR1 is GTSNPN and CDR2 is SVGIG (reference sequence). As DNA, the CDR3 is TGTGCCTGGAGAACAGGGGCCCATGGCTACCCCTTC. Its translation is CAWRTGAHGYPF.

The rearrangement uses TRBV19 and TRBJ2-5; 7 bases map to TRBD1. CDR1 is LNHDA, CDR2 SQIVND, per germline (reference sequence). V lost 4 bases to trimming and J lost 5 bases; unmatched junction nucleotides: 4. This CDR3 is built from 13 residues. The CDR3 coding sequence is TGTGCCAGTAGTAGGGGACAGTCGGAGACCCAGTACTTC. This codes for CASSRGQSETQYF.

The genes are TRBV28 and TRBJ2-3; 10 bases match TRBD2. V was clipped by 3 bases and J by 0 bases; unmatched bases: 6. CDR3 length: 17 amino acids. Per germline, CDR1 MDHEN and CDR2 SYDVKM. CDR3 in DNA: TGTGCCAGCAGTTTGGTGACTAGCGGGTCTAGCACAGATACGCAGTATTTT. This translates into CASSLVTSGSSTDTQYF.

A few counts support this clone. This chain links TRBV30 with TRBJ1-5, with a tentative D call TRBD1 (6 bases). The V and J ends lost 5 bases and 4 bases respectively, with 15 bases between them. Germline V CDR1 and CDR2: GTSNPN, SVGIG (reference sequence). This CDR3 spans 14 amino acids. The CDR3 nucleotides are TGTGCCTGGCTGGTAGGGGGTCGGAATCAGCCCCAGCATTTT. It specifies CAWLVGGRNQPQHF.

The gene calls are TRBV7-9 and TRBJ2-3; 7 bases are a match to TRBD2. The junction had 7 bases not matched to a gene; V was cut back by 7 bases and J by 3 bases. CDR1 is SEHNR and CDR2 is FQNEAQ in the germline V gene (reference sequence). The CDR3 loop spans 14 amino acids. CDR3 DNA: TGTGCCAGCATCGCGGGGAGGGTTACAGATACGCAGTATTTT. Its protein is CASIAGRVTDTQYF.